This T cell receptor (beta chain) was identified during a study of blood T cell repertoires in COVID-19. Overall study context: Samples of COVID-19 (acute and convalescent) were obtained from the United States, Italy and Spain. T cells, B-cell-depleted T cells, or PBMCs supplied cDNA or gDNA.

How the authors handled the data: How many nucleated cells were present was estimated from reference gene primer amplification. Sequencing was performed with immunoSEQ multiplex PCR; in TCRdb, only in-frame clones are kept and a portion is missing. The V and J calls and clone size are taken from that table; D and trimming were inferred from the DNA. The sample has 300,000 to 400,000 clones, around 86% seen once. Germline loops: CDR1 MNHEY, CDR2 SMNVEV (reference sequence). With 3 bases removed from V and 3 bases from J, the gap between germline ends came to 13 bases. This CDR3 is built from 15 residues.

This TCR derives from a human donor in a cohort sampled during active COVID-19. This sequence joins TRBV27 and TRBJ2-3; tentatively, D is TRBD1 (5 bases). The source material was peripheral blood. CDR3 coding DNA: TGTGCCAGCAGTTTGCAGGGTAGAGGAACAGATACGCAGTATTTT. It specifies CASSLQGRGTDTQYF.